A selection of T cell receptor beta chains follows, all from one sample in a study of blood T cell repertoires in COVID-19. The data were produced by immunoSEQ multiplex PCR, yet TCRdb's version contains in-frame clones alone and is incomplete. The profile shows approximately 410,000 clones, 75% to 90% of them singletons. Source material: peripheral blood. These receptors originate from a woman in her twenties or thirties with active or convalescent COVID-19. Both conserved end residues are part of each CDR3. The D gene is left open where the match is weak. Expanded clones are given a class, and other clones once, few, many or no size at all.

D gene	J gene	clone size	V gene	CDR3 DNA	CDR3 protein
TRBD2	TRBJ2-1	-	TRBV3-1/TRBV3-2	TGTGCCAGCAGCCAAGTTTCTAGCGGGAGGACCTACAATGAGCAGTTCTTC	CASSQVSSGRTYNEQFF
-	TRBJ2-2	-	TRBV3-1/TRBV3-2	TGTGCCAGCAGTCGACTAGACCGGGAGCTGTTTTTT	CASSRLDRELFF
TRBD2	TRBJ2-1	-	TRBV5-5	TGTGCCAGCAGCTTGGCCCCCGGGACTAGTTCCTATGAGCAGTTCTTC	CASSLAPGTSSYEQFF
TRBD2	TRBJ2-1	-	TRBV14	TGTGCCAGCAGCCAACTCCGACTAGCGGGAGGAATCGGGGAGCAGTTCTTC	CASSQLRLAGGIGEQFF
TRBD1	TRBJ2-7	-	TRBV5-1	TGCGCCAGCAACCCAACGGGGGACAGGAGCTCCTACGAGCAGTACTTC	CASNPTGDRSSYEQYF
TRBD2	TRBJ2-7	-	TRBV20-1	TGCAGTGCTAGTTGGTTCGGGACTAGCGGGAGTAAAGACTACGAGCAGTACTTC	CSASWFGTSGSKDYEQYF
-	TRBJ2-6	-	TRBV30	TGTGCCTGGACACACTCTGGGGCCAACGTCCTGACTTTC	CAWTHSGANVLTF
TRBD2	TRBJ2-7	-	TRBV2	TGTGCCAGCAAGGGACTAGCGGGGGAAGAGGGCGAGCAGTACTTC	CASKGLAGEEGEQYF
TRBD1	TRBJ1-3	-	TRBV4-1	TGCGCCAGCAGCCAGACCGGGACAGGGGGCCCTGGAAACACCATATATTTT	CASSQTGTGGPGNTIYF
TRBD1	TRBJ1-1	-	TRBV3-1/TRBV3-2	TGTGCCAGCAGCCAACCCCTAAAAGGGACAGGGGAAGGTCGGAACACTGAAGCTTTCTTT	CASSQPLKGTGEGRNTEAFF
-	TRBJ2-5	-	TRBV27	TGTGCCAGCAGTCCCGGAGGGGGGGGAGAGACCCAGTACTTC	CASSPGGGGETQYF
TRBD2	TRBJ2-3	-	TRBV5-4	TGTGCCAGCAGCTGGAGCGGGGCCACAGATACGCAGTATTTT	CASSWSGATDTQYF
-	TRBJ1-4	-	TRBV4-1	TGCGCCAGCAGCCCAACAGACAGTGCAACTAATGAAAAACTGTTTTTT	CASSPTDSATNEKLFF
-	TRBJ2-2	-	TRBV6-2/TRBV6-3	TGTGCCAGCAGTTACAACTACAACACCGGGGAGCTGTTTTTT	CASSYNYNTGELFF
TRBD1	TRBJ2-7	-	TRBV5-1	TGCGCCAGCAGCTTGTTACAGGGGGCATACGAGCAGTACTTC	CASSLLQGAYEQYF
TRBD1	TRBJ1-4	-	TRBV30	TGTGCCTGGAGTGTAGGACAGGGTCGAAATGAAAAACTGTTTTTT	CAWSVGQGRNEKLFF
-	TRBJ2-7	-	TRBV11-2	TGTGCCAGCGGAGGTTGGGGCTACGAGCAGTACTTC	CASGGWGYEQYF
-	TRBJ1-3	-	TRBV18	TGTGCCAGCTCACCAACCGAGGCCCAAAACACCATATATTTT	CASSPTEAQNTIYF
TRBD2	TRBJ2-2	-	TRBV5-4	TGTGCCAGCAGGCCCTCTAGCGGGGGGGCGGCCGGGGAGCTGTTTTTT	CASRPSSGGAAGELFF
-	TRBJ2-7	-	TRBV6-5	TGTGCCAGCAGTTACTCGAACTCCCTTTACGAGCAGTACTTC	CASSYSNSLYEQYF
TRBD2	TRBJ2-5	-	TRBV7-2	TGTGCCAGCAGCTTAGGGGTATTCAGCGGGGGGGCCGGTGGGACCCAGTACTTC	CASSLGVFSGGAGGTQYF
-	TRBJ1-6	-	TRBV7-9	TGTGCCAGCAGCTTAGTCGAGGGACTGGCACCCCTCCACTTT	CASSLVEGLAPLHF
-	TRBJ1-4	-	TRBV27	TGTGCCAGCAGTCGCAAGAGCTACAGGGAACTGTTTTTT	CASSRKSYRELFF
TRBD2	TRBJ2-2	-	TRBV3-1/TRBV3-2	TGTGCCAGCAGCCAACTCGGACTAGCGGGAGCGAACACCGGGGAGCTGTTTTTT	CASSQLGLAGANTGELFF
TRBD1	TRBJ1-2	-	TRBV29-1	TGCAGCGTTGACAGAGGGGGACAGCTTAACTATGGCTACACCTTC	CSVDRGGQLNYGYTF
TRBD1	TRBJ2-6	-	TRBV5-1	TGCGCCAGCAGCTCCTCTCCGACAGGGTTCTCTGGGGCCAACGTCCTGACTTTC	CASSSSPTGFSGANVLTF
-	TRBJ2-7	once	TRBV4-1	TGCGCCAGCAGCCAATTATTACAGGGACCATTCCCTCGAACGCAGTACTTC	CASSQLLQGPFPRTQYF
-	TRBJ1-6	-	TRBV10-2	TGCGCCAGCACGGGGGACCTGAATTCACCCCTCCACTTT	CASTGDLNSPLHF
-	TRBJ2-3	-	TRBV19	TGTGCCAGTAGTTACGGGGCAGATACGCAGTATTTT	CASSYGADTQYF
TRBD1	TRBJ1-6	-	TRBV6-5	TGTGCCAGCAGTTTCGCCCCGGGACAGGGAGGCGCACCCCTCCACTTT	CASSFAPGQGGAPLHF
-	TRBJ1-2	few	TRBV19	TGTGCCAGTAGTATGGAACAGGGCTTGAACTATGGCTACACCTTC	CASSMEQGLNYGYTF
-	TRBJ1-2	-	TRBV4-1	TGCGCCAGCAGCCAACCTATTACAGGGCGAGCTGGCTACACCTTC	CASSQPITGRAGYTF
-	TRBJ2-7	-	TRBV10-3	TGTGCCATCAGTGACGGCTCCTACGAGCAGTACTTC	CAISDGSYEQYF
TRBD2	TRBJ2-1	-	TRBV5-4	TGTGCCAGCAGGAGAGCGGGAGGGCACGAGCAGTTCTTC	CASRRAGGHEQFF
TRBD1	TRBJ1-5	-	TRBV18	TGTGCCAGCTCATCTCTGACAGGGACCCTTGGCAATCAGCCCCAGCATTTT	CASSSLTGTLGNQPQHF
-	TRBJ1-6	-	TRBV11-1	TGTGCCAGCAGTCGGACAGTAAGCTCCTATAATTCACCCCTCCACTTT	CASSRTVSSYNSPLHF
-	TRBJ2-7	-	TRBV7-8	TGTGCCAGCAGCTTAGTCCTGGCTCTCGAGCAGTACTTC	CASSLVLALEQYF
TRBD1	TRBJ2-7	few	TRBV19	TGTGCCAGTAGTACCCGGGACAGGGTCTCAAAGCAGTACTTC	CASSTRDRVSKQYF
TRBD2	TRBJ2-1	few	TRBV7-7	TGTGCCAGCAGCTTAGGCCGGACTAGCCGCAATGAGCAGTTCTTC	CASSLGRTSRNEQFF
TRBD2	TRBJ2-3	-	TRBV4-2	TGTGCCAGCAGCCAAGAATTTTCTAGCGGGGGGGCAGGGGTAGATACGCAGTATTTT	CASSQEFSSGGAGVDTQYF
-	TRBJ1-2	-	TRBV4-2	TGTGCCAGCAGCCAAGAGTTTGGGGGCGGGTACACCTTC	CASSQEFGGGYTF
TRBD1	TRBJ1-5	-	TRBV19	TGTGCCAGTAGTGGACAGGGGGATCTTGAGTTGGATCAGCCCCAGCATTTT	CASSGQGDLELDQPQHF
-	TRBJ1-2	-	TRBV27	TGTGCCAGCAGTTTTTCAGGAGGTGATGGCTACACCTTC	CASSFSGGDGYTF
-	TRBJ1-2	-	TRBV6-5	TGTGCCAGCAGGAGGGATGGGGTCTATGGCTACACCTTC	CASRRDGVYGYTF
TRBD1	TRBJ1-4	once	TRBV6-5	TGTGCCAGCAGTTACGTACAGGGGTCTAATGAAAAACTGTTTTTT	CASSYVQGSNEKLFF
-	TRBJ2-4	-	TRBV10-3	TGTGCCATCAGTGGGGGCAGCCTAGCCAAAAACATTCAGTACTTC	CAISGGSLAKNIQYF
TRBD1	TRBJ1-5	few	TRBV19	TGTGCCAGTAGTGGGACAGATAATAGCAATCAGCCCCAGCATTTT	CASSGTDNSNQPQHF
-	TRBJ1-2	-	TRBV2	TGTGCCAGCAGTCAGACAGACTTCTATGGCTACACCTTC	CASSQTDFYGYTF
TRBD2	TRBJ2-7	-	TRBV11-2	TGTGCCAGCAGAAGGCCGGGACTAGCGGCTTCGACTTCTGGCGAGCAGTACTTC	CASRRPGLAASTSGEQYF
-	TRBJ1-1	-	TRBV11-2	TGTGCCAGCAGCTTGCTAATCTCCTCCCGAACTATGAACACTGAAGCTTTCTTT	CASSLLISSRTMNTEAFF